This T cell receptor beta chain originates from a study of blood T cell repertoires in COVID-19. Per the original data handling: Reference gene primers were amplified, and this amplification served to estimate nucleated cell counts. Repertoires were generated with immunoSEQ multiplex PCR, while TCRdb's copy carries only in-frame clones and drops some. V, J and clone size derive from that table, while D and trimming were established from the DNA sequence. Among around 200,000 clones listed, roughly 89% were seen once. Germline values: CDR1 ENHRY, CDR2 SYGVKD. This CDR3 has 17 residues. The V and J ends lost 4 bases and 0 bases respectively, with 18 bases between them. In this sample, this clone turned up once.

The sequence derives from a woman aged 18-29 years who had recovered from COVID-19. The material sequenced was peripheral blood. The chain carries TRBV10-3 and TRBJ1-1; maybe TRBD1 (6 bases). Written as DNA, the CDR3 is TGTGCCATCAGTGCTCAGGGGAAGATCGATATGAACACTGAAGCTTTCTTT. It codes for CAISAQGKIDMNTEAFF.